This record covers a single TCR beta chain. Antigen specificity is unknown. The ends lost 5 bases at V and 5 bases at J; junction bases unmatched: 9. The length of the CDR3 is 15 residues. Germline CDR1 SGHDT, CDR2 YYEEEE. The data derive from a study of shared clonotypes between healthy human individuals. Whole-study results and caveats: Generation probabilities were higher for clonotypes shared across all four sorted-subset donors than for unshared ones. In general, naive subsets displayed greater estimated richness than memory subsets did. For sorted subsets, rarefaction showed incomplete sequencing despite large depth. Several donors had 4% to 6.5% of their naive CD4 clonotypes in common.

Measured with immunoSEQ multiplex PCR; TCRdb has only the in-frame clones, and not every one. This sample has millions of clones, with roughly nine tenths found just once. Specimen: naive CD4+ T cells sorted from blood. The subset was: CD45RA+ positively selected. This TCR was recovered from a man aged 18 to 29 in good health. The chain joins TRBV5-6 to TRBJ2-5; 10 bases line up with TRBD1. DNA of the CDR3: TGTGCCAGCAGTCCTGGGACAGGGGTTTGGGAGACCCAGTACTTC. Encoded protein: CASSPGTGVWETQYF. The whole variable domain, remainder taken from reference TRBV5-6 and TRBJ2-5, is DAGVTQSPTHLIKTRGQQVTLRCSPKSGHDTVSWYQQALGQGPQFIFQYYEEEERQRGNFPDRFSGHQFPNYSSELNVNALLLGDSALYLCASSPGTGVWETQYFGPGTRLLVL.